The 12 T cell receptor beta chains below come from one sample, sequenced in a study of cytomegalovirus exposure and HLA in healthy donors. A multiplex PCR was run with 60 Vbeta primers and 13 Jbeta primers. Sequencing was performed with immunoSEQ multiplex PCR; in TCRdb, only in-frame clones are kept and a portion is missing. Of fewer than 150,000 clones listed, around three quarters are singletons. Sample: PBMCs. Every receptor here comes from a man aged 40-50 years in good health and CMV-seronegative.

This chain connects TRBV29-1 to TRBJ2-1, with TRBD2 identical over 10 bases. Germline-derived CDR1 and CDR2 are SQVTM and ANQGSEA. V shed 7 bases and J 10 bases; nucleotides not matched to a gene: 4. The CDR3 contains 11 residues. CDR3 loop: CSGGSGGEQFF. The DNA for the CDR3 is TGCAGCGGGGGTAGCGGGGGGGAGCAGTTCTTC.

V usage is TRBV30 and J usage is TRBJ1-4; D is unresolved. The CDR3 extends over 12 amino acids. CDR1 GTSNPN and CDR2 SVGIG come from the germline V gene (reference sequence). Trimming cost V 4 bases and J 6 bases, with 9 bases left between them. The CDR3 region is CAWTAGHEKLFF. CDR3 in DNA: TGTGCCTGGACGGCAGGCCATGAAAAACTGTTTTTT.

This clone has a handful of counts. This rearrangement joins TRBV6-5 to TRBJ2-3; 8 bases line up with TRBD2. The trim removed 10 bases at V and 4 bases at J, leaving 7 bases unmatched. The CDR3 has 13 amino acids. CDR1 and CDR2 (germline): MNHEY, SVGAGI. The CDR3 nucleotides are TGTGCCACTTCCCGGGGGGGGGCAGATACGCAGTATTTT. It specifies CATSRGGADTQYF.

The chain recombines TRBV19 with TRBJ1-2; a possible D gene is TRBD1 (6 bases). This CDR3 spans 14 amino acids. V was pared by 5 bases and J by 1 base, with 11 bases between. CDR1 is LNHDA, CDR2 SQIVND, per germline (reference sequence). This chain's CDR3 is CASSGQQGNYGYTF. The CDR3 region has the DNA TGTGCCAGTAGTGGGCAACAGGGTAACTATGGCTACACCTTC.

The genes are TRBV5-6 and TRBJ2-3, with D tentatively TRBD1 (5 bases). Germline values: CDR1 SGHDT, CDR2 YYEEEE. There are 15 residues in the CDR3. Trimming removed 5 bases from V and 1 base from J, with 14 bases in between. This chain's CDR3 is CASRLTGKGTDTQYF. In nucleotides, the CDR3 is TGTGCCAGCAGGCTAACAGGAAAGGGCACAGATACGCAGTATTTT.

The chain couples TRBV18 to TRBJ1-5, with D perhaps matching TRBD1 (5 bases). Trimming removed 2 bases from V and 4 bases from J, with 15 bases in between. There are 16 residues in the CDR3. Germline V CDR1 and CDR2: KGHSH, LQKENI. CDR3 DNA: TGTGCCAGCTCACCATTCTACAGGTACCTAAATCAGCCCCAGCATTTT. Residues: CASSPFYRYLNQPQHF. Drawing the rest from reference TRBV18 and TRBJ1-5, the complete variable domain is NAGVMQNPRHLVRRRGQEARLRCSPMKGHSHVYWYRQLPEEGLKFMVYLQKENIIDESGMPKERFSAEFPKEGPSILRIQQVVRGDSAAYFCASSPFYRYLNQPQHFGDGTRLSIL.

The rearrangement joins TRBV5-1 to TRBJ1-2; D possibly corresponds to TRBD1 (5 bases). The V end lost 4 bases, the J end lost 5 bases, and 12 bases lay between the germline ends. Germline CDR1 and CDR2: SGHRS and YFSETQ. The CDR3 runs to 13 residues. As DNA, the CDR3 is TGCGCCAGCAGCCCGGAGGGGTGGTATGGCTACACCTTC. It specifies CASSPEGWYGYTF.

DNA of the CDR3: TGTGCCAGCAGTTCTACAGGGCTTCAGCCCCAGCATTTT. This codes for CASSSTGLQPQHF. The rearrangement uses TRBV28 and TRBJ1-5; D might be TRBD1 (6 bases). Germline lookup yields CDR1 MDHEN and CDR2 SYDVKM. The CDR3 consists of 13 residues. V lost 4 bases to trimming and J lost 6 bases, with 10 bases between them. The full variable domain, its missing parts supplied by reference TRBV28 and TRBJ1-5, is DVKVTQSSRYLVKRTGEKVFLECVQDMDHENMFWYRQDPGLGLRLIYFSYDVKMKEKGDIPEGYSVSREKKERFSLILESASTNQTSMYLCASSSTGLQPQHFGDGTRLSIL.

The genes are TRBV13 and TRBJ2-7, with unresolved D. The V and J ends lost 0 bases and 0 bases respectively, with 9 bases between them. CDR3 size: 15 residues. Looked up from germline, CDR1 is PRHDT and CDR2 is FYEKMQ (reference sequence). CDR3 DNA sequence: TGTGCCAGCAGCTTAGGCGGTCGGAGCTCCTACGAGCAGTACTTC. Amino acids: CASSLGGRSSYEQYF. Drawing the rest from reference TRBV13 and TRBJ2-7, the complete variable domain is AAGVIQSPRHLIKEKRETATLKCYPIPRHDTVYWYQQGPGQDPQFLISFYEKMQSDKGSIPDRFSAQQFSDYHSELNMSSLELGDSALYFCASSLGGRSSYEQYFGPGTRLTVT.

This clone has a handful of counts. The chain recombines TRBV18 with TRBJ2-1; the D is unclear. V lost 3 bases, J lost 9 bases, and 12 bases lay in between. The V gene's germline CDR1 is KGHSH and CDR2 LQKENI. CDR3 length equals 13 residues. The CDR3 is CASSPQVGIEQFF. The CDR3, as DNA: TGTGCCAGCTCACCGCAGGTGGGCATTGAGCAGTTCTTC.

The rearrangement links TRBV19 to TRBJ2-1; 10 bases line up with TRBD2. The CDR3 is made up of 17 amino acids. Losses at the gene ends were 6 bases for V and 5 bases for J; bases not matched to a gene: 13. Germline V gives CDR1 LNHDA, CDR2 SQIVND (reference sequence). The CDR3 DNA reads TGTGCCAGTAGCCTAACGGGACTAGCGTCCAGGGACAATGAGCAGTTCTTC. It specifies CASSLTGLASRDNEQFF.

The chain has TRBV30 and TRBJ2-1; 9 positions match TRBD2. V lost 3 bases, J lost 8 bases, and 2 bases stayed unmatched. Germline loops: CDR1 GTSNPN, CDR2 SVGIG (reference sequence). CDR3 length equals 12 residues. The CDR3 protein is CAWRGLADEQFF. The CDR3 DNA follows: TGTGCCTGGAGGGGACTAGCTGATGAGCAGTTCTTC.